This T cell receptor beta chain was observed in a study of CD8+CD57+ T cells in acquired aplastic anemia. In the study overall: CD4+ and CD8+ cells, once sorted, gave DNA averaging roughly 3.2 ug.

V dropped 6 bases and J dropped 2 bases, with 17 bases sitting between them. This CDR3 is built from 14 residues. The germline V gene encodes CDR1 DFQATT and CDR2 SNEGSKA (reference sequence). Study observations and caveats: A significant difference in CD8+ Simpson's diversity between patients and controls was not found. Roughly 27 sequences, all CD8+ CDR3, were shared between patients and controls.

Genomic DNA, serving as template, underwent TCR beta VDJ and CDR3 profiling. MiXCR, run by TCRdb on the reads, gives a single entry per CDR3 protein. The top ten hold 2.5% to 4% of the sample, which has 160,000 or so distinct CDR3 sequences, about half seen once. An expansion of CD8+CD57+ cells by flow cytometry had been shown in patients chosen for sequencing. Severe acquired aplastic anemia was present in every patient. To note about this clonotype: Its specificity is unknown.

What was sequenced was sorted CD4+, CD8+, or CD8+CD57+ T cells (not recorded which) from PBMCs. This sequence originates from a human donor with aplastic anemia. The gene calls are TRBV20-1 and TRBJ2-7; a possible D gene is TRBD1 (6 bases). CDR3 coding DNA: TGCAGTGCACTCCCGGGACAATCGCCCTACGAGCAGTACTTC. Protein product: CSALPGQSPYEQYF.